A single sample is the source of the 20 T cell receptor beta chains below, sequenced in a study of beta chain features in type 1 diabetes. What was sequenced were expressed TCRB transcripts, since all of the isolated RNA had been reverse transcribed. Profiled with immunoSEQ multiplex PCR; TCRdb holds only in-frame clones, not every one. Here the sample spans roughly 400,000 clones, approximately 13% being singletons. Material: naive CD4+ T cells from blood. Every receptor here comes from a man between 25 and 39 years old in good health.

The rearrangement joins TRBV18 to TRBJ2-7; tentative D call: TRBD2 (7 bases). Trimming stripped 6 bases from V and 7 bases from J, with 16 bases between. Germline V gene lookup returns CDR1 KGHSH and CDR2 LQKENI. The length of the CDR3 is 13 residues. The CDR3 loop reads CASSPRGAEEQYV. The CDR3 region has the DNA TGTGCCAGCTCCCCTCGGGGGGCTGAAGAGCAGTACGTC.

The CDR3 loop is CATSRRMAGELFF. The CDR3 DNA follows: TGTGCCACCAGCAGACGGATGGCCGGGGAGCTGTTTTTT. The chain recombines TRBV15 with TRBJ2-2; D gene uncertain. The CDR3 spans 13 residues. Germline lookup yields CDR1 LNHNV and CDR2 YYDKDF (reference sequence). V lost 2 bases and J lost 6, with 7 bases in between.

This clone was detected a few times. The chain recombines TRBV10-3 with TRBJ2-1, with 9 bases fitting TRBD1. The V segment lost 7 bases and the J segment 6 bases; nucleotides outside the gene matches: 10. Looked up from germline, CDR1 is ENHRY and CDR2 is SYGVKD. This CDR3 contains 15 residues. The CDR3 loop is CAITARTGVGNEQFF. As DNA, the CDR3 is TGTGCCATCACCGCGAGGACAGGGGTTGGCAATGAGCAGTTCTTC.

Written as DNA, the CDR3 is TGTGCCAGCAGCCGTGAAGCCCCGGGCCAGTTCTTC. The encoded protein is CASSREAPGQFF. The V and J genes are TRBV2 and TRBJ2-1, with D uncertain. This CDR3 is built from 12 residues. In germline, CDR1 is SNHLY, CDR2 FYNNEI. The germline V and J ends were trimmed by 6 bases and 13 bases, with 16 bases remaining between them.

This clone was counted a few times. This rearrangement joins TRBV23-1 to TRBJ1-4; D might be TRBD1 (6 bases). TRBV23-1 qualifies as an ORF whose function is uncertain. The CDR3 is made up of 16 amino acids. V was shortened by 3 bases and J by 7 bases, with 18 bases between the two germline ends. The DNA for the CDR3 is TGCGCCAGCAGTCATTCCTACCAGGGGTGGGTTGAAAAACTGTTTTTT. This encodes CASSHSYQGWVEKLFF.

V gene TRBV4-3 combines with J gene TRBJ2-3; D is ambiguous. V was trimmed by 0 bases and J by 3 bases, leaving 10 bases between them. The length of the CDR3 is 15 residues. Germline CDR1 reads LGHNA; CDR2 reads YSLEER. CDR3 residues: CASSQDRTATDTQYF. CDR3 sequence (DNA): TGCGCCAGCAGCCAAGATCGCACAGCTACAGATACGCAGTATTTT.

This clone was counted between two and nine times. This chain links TRBV14 with TRBJ1-1, with D possibly TRBD1 on 5 matching bases. Germline CDR1 is SGHDN and CDR2 is FVKESK. V lost 4 bases, J lost 3 bases, and 18 bases lay in between. This CDR3 comprises 16 residues. In DNA form, the CDR3 reads TGTGCCAGCAGCCCTGCCAGGAGGGGATTGCACACTGAAGCTTTCTTT. As protein: CASSPARRGLHTEAFF.

The chain has TRBV15 and TRBJ2-6; the D is unclear. The CDR3 is 16 residues long. The V end was cut by 0 bases, the J end by 1 base, with 7 bases between. Per germline, CDR1 LNHNV and CDR2 YYDKDF (reference sequence). CDR3 nucleotide sequence: TGTGCCACCAGCAGAGATCTGGATTCTGGGGCCAACGTCCTGACTTTC. Translating it yields CATSRDLDSGANVLTF.

This clone came up a few times. The J gene is TRBJ2-7, the V gene TRBV2, with 9 positions matching TRBD1. Germline CDR1 SNHLY, CDR2 FYNNEI. V lost 7 bases, J lost 4 bases, and 14 bases stayed unmatched. This CDR3 has 16 residues. The CDR3, as DNA: TGTGCCAGCACCTATTATCGGGACAGGGTAAATTACGAGCAGTACTTC. Protein product: CASTYYRDRVNYEQYF.

As concerns this clone: Its ends do not fully match the called genes, so a read error is possible. The V and J genes are TRBV7-7 and TRBJ2-3; TRBD2 matches at 8 bases. In germline, CDR1 is SSHAT, CDR2 FNYEAQ (reference sequence). The CDR3 totals 18 residues. The CDR3 loop reads CASSPLRPGRVSTDTQYF. DNA for the CDR3: TGTGCTAGCAGCCCCCTTCGTCCCGGGAGGGTTAGCACAGATACGCAGTATTTT.

V usage is TRBV5-4 and J usage is TRBJ2-3; no reliable D call. The length of the CDR3 is 15 residues. Trimming stripped 1 base from V and 1 base from J, with 10 bases between. Germline V CDR1 and CDR2: SGHNT, YYREEE (reference sequence). The CDR3 DNA reads TGTGCCAGCAGCTTGTTTGGTGTCGGCACAGATACGCAGTATTTT. Translated, it gives CASSLFGVGTDTQYF.

The rearrangement joins TRBV4-1 to TRBJ1-5; D unclear. CDR3 size: 16 residues. Germline assignment: CDR1 MGHRA and CDR2 YSYEKL. Deletions cut 3 bases from V and 5 bases from J, with 17 bases between. DNA of the CDR3: TGCGCCAGCAGCCACAATTCGGCAATCGCCCATCAGCCCCAGCATTTT. It yields the protein CASSHNSAIAHQPQHF.

This sequence joins TRBV19 and TRBJ1-2, with a weak D call TRBD1 (5 bases). The germline V and J ends were trimmed by 3 bases and 3 bases, with 8 bases remaining between them. The CDR3 contains 13 residues. Germline loops: CDR1 LNHDA, CDR2 SQIVND (reference sequence). The CDR3 bases are TGTGCCAGTAGTATTCTAGGGGACTATGGCTACACCTTC. As protein: CASSILGDYGYTF.

V is TRBV19 and J is TRBJ1-5; D perhaps matches TRBD1 (5 bases). The CDR3 runs to 13 residues. V was trimmed by 5 bases and J by 9 bases, leaving 14 bases between them. In germline, CDR1 is LNHDA, CDR2 SQIVND (reference sequence). CDR3 nucleotide sequence: TGTGCCAGTAGTGATCGGCGGGGGATGCCCCAGCATTTT. Its translation is CASSDRRGMPQHF.

This clone was detected a few times. The rearrangement joins TRBV7-8 to TRBJ2-5; 8 nucleotides line up with TRBD2. V gave up 0 bases and J gave up 5 bases; unmatched junction bases: 5. This CDR3 is built from 15 residues. Germline CDR1 reads SGHVS; CDR2 reads FQNEAQ. The DNA of the CDR3 is TGTGCCAGCAGCTTAGCTGGACTAGCAGCCGAGACCCAGTACTTC. Residues: CASSLAGLAAETQYF.

This clone was detected only a few times. This chain joins TRBV7-2 and TRBJ2-3, with 9 bases identical to TRBD2. The V gene end was trimmed by 8 bases and the J gene end by 5 bases; junction bases not matched to a gene: 8. Germline V lookup: CDR1 SGHTA, CDR2 FQGNSA. The CDR3 loop spans 14 amino acids. The CDR3 coding sequence is TGTGCCAGCGGGAGGCGGGAGGGTCAAGATACGCAGTATTTT. It specifies CASGRREGQDTQYF. Filled out from reference TRBV7-2 and TRBJ2-3, the complete variable domain reads GAGVSQSPSNKVTEKGKDVELRCDPISGHTALYWYRQSLGQGLEFLIYFQGNSAPDKSGLPSDRFSAERTGGSVSTLTIQRTQQEDSAVYLCASGRREGQDTQYFGPGTRLTVL.

The V gene is TRBV18, the J gene TRBJ2-5; no clear D. This CDR3 is 15 amino acids long. Germline V gene sequence: CDR1 KGHSH, CDR2 LQKENI. Deletions cut 1 base from V and 7 bases from J, with 16 bases between. The CDR3 DNA is TGTGCCAGCTCACCACTAGGAGCGCCTTCGGGGACCCAGTACTTC. Its translation: CASSPLGAPSGTQYF.

This clone was found a few times. The chain employs TRBV9 and TRBJ2-5, with 10 nucleotides matching TRBD2. There are 17 residues in the CDR3. Trimming took 0 bases from V and 2 from J; bases not matched to a gene: 7. The germline V gene has CDR1 SGDLS and CDR2 YYNGEE. The CDR3 DNA sequence: TGTGCCAGCAGCGTAGCCTCTAGCGGGGGCCTTCAAGAGACCCAGTACTTC. Translation gives CASSVASSGGLQETQYF.

The chain combines TRBV6-6 with TRBJ2-5; a weak D match, TRBD1 (6 bases). CDR1 and CDR2 (germline): MNHNY, SVGAGI (reference sequence). V was clipped by 5 bases and J by 5 bases, with 18 bases between them. The CDR3 extends over 15 amino acids. In DNA, the CDR3 is TGTGCCAGCAGTCCCCCTACAGGGATGGGGGAGACCCAGTACTTC. Amino acid sequence: CASSPPTGMGETQYF.

This clone has a handful of counts. The chain couples TRBV18 to TRBJ2-1; D is unclear. CDR3 length equals 16 residues. V gave up 3 bases and J gave up 0 bases, with 12 bases separating them. CDR1 is KGHSH, CDR2 LQKENI, per germline. CDR3 loop: CASSPLPGISYNEQFF. The CDR3 nucleotides are TGTGCCAGCTCACCTCTTCCGGGCATCTCCTACAATGAGCAGTTCTTC.